The sequence of this T cell receptor (beta chain) was determined in a study of blood T cell repertoires in COVID-19. Study-level information: There were acute and convalescent COVID-19 samples, and they came from the United States, Italy and Spain. T cells, B-cell-depleted T cells, or PBMCs provided the cDNA or gDNA that served as material.

V dropped 4 bases and J dropped 1 base, with 15 bases sitting between them. The CDR3 is 15 amino acids. Germline CDR1 is GTSNPN and CDR2 is SVGIG (reference sequence). Produced via immunoSEQ multiplex PCR; TCRdb's table is partial and in-frame only. The data contain some 520,000 clones, 85% to 90% of them singletons. The Seattle patients joined while their infection was active and were tracked longitudinally afterward. The genes are TRBV30 and TRBJ2-3; D is possibly TRBD1 (7 bases). Input material: peripheral blood. The TCR sequence derives from a man between 18 and 35 years old with COVID-19, enrolled during active disease. CDR3 residues: CAWTKAGGRTDTQYF. The DNA of the CDR3 is TGTGCCTGGACTAAGGCAGGGGGGCGCACAGATACGCAGTATTTT.